The clone carrying this T cell receptor (beta chain) was counted between two and nine times. As yet, its antigen is unknown. Regions amplified from RNA transcripts were the TCR beta CDR3 regions. Using the HTBI primer set, a first-round RT-PCR was run on the TCR CDR3. TCRdb re-analysed the multiplex PCR reads in MiXCR, keeping a single row per CDR3 protein. The data show 600,000 or so distinct CDR3 sequences, with approximately 14% seen just once and 7% to 9% held by the top ten. The data are from a study of T cells in Graves' hyperthyroidism and ophthalmopathy. Inclusion characteristics of ophthalmopathy patients comprised a Clinical Activity Score of at least 3, a NOSPECS grade of at least 4, and duration under 3 months. In germline, CDR1 is SGDLS, CDR2 YYNGEE. The CDR3 sequence is 16 residues long. The ends lost 2 bases at V and 4 bases at J; junction bases unmatched: 8. Findings and caveats of the study: Clonotypes that were expanded in thyroid above 0.001 mostly appeared in blood too. Ophthalmopathy and stable hyperthyroidism were separated by a 13 V-J model.

The sequence was obtained from a woman between 18 and 29 years old with Graves' ophthalmopathy. The specimen was blood. This chain connects TRBV9 to TRBJ2-2; 7 bases agree with TRBD2. Here the CDR3 DNA reads TGTGCCAGCAGCGTGTCCGGGACTACGCCCACCGGGGAGCTGTTTTTT. It yields the protein CASSVSGTTPTGELFF.